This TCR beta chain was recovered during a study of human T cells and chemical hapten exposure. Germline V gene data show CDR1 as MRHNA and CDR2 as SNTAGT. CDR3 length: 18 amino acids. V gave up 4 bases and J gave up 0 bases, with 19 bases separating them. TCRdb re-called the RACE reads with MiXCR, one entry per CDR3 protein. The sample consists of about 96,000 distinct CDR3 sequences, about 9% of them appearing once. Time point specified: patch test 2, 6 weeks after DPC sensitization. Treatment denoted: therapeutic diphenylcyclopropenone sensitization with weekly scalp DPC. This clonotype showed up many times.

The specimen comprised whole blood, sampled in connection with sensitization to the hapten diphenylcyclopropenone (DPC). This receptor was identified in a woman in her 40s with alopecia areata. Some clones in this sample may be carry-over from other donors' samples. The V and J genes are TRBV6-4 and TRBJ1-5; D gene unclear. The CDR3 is CASSAWVSVAVSNQPQHF. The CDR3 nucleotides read TGTGCCAGCAGTGCATGGGTGTCAGTCGCCGTTAGCAATCAGCCCCAGCATTTT.